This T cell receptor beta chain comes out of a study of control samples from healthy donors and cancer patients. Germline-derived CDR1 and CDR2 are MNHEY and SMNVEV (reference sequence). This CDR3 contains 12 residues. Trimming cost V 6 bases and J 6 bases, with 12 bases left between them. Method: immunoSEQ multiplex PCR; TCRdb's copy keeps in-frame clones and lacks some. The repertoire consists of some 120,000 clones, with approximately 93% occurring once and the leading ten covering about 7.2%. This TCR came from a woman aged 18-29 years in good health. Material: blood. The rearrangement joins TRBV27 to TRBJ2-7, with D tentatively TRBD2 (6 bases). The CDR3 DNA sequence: TGTGCCAGCAGCTGGGGAGGTATCGAGCAGTACTTC. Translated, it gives CASSWGGIEQYF.